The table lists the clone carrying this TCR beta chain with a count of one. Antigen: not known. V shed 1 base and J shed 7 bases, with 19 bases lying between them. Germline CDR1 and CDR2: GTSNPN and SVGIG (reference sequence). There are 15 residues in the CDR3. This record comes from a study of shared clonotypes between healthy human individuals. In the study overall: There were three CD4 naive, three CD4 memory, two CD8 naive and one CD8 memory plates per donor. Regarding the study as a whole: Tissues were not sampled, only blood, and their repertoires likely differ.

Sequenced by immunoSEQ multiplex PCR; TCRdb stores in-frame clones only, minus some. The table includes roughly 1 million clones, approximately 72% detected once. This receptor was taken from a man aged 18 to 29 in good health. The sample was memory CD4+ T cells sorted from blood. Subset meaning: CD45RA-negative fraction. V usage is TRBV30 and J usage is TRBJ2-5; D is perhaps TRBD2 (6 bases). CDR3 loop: CAWSDKRAWEVTQYF. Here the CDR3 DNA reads TGTGCCTGGAGTGACAAGCGGGCCTGGGAAGTGACCCAGTACTTC.